These 9 T cell receptor beta chains originate from one sample sequenced in a study of shared clonotypes between healthy human individuals. Naive CD8 cells, CD45RO-negative and positively selected for CCR7, excluded terminally differentiated effector memory CD45RA+ cells. Repertoires were generated with immunoSEQ multiplex PCR, while TCRdb's copy carries only in-frame clones and drops some. The sample shows some 1,900,000 clones, about 94% of them seen only once. The sequenced sample consisted of naive CD8+ T cells sorted from blood. These receptors were taken from a man in his late teens or twenties in good health.

This clone has just one count. V usage is TRBV5-4 and J usage is TRBJ1-4; the match to TRBD1 covers 7 bases. Germline trimming cut 0 bases from V and 6 bases from J; bases unmatched to any gene: 8. The CDR3 sequence is 16 residues long. Per germline, CDR1 SGHNT and CDR2 YYREEE (reference sequence). The CDR3 spells CASSLGQGVGDEKLFF. DNA for the CDR3: TGTGCCAGCAGCTTGGGGCAGGGGGTGGGTGATGAAAAACTGTTTTTT.

The chain employs TRBV7-8 and TRBJ1-1; D gene ambiguous. The V gene lost 5 bases and the J gene lost 7 bases, with 20 bases spanning the gap. Germline V gene lookup returns CDR1 SGHVS and CDR2 FQNEAQ. The CDR3 is 15 residues long. Here the CDR3 reads CASSPLPTALSEAFF. The CDR3 nucleotides are TGTGCCAGCAGCCCCCTCCCGACGGCCTTGAGTGAAGCTTTCTTT.

V and J are TRBV11-2 and TRBJ2-7, with 9 bases fitting TRBD1. This CDR3 is built from 15 residues. J gave up 2 bases and V 4 bases, and 6 bases lay outside the gene matches. The germline gives CDR1 SGHAT, CDR2 FQNNGV. This CDR3 is CASSYSGTGTYEQYF. The CDR3 region has the DNA TGTGCCAGCAGCTACTCCGGGACAGGGACCTACGAGCAGTACTTC. Supplemented by reference TRBV11-2 and TRBJ2-7, the full variable domain reads EAGVAQSPRYKIIEKRQSVAFWCNPISGHATLYWYQQILGQGPKLLIQFQNNGVVDDSQLPKDRFSAERLKGVDSTLKIQPAKLEDSAVYLCASSYSGTGTYEQYFGPGTRLTVT.

The rearrangement joins TRBV6-1 to TRBJ2-7, with a possible D match to TRBD2 (6 bases). V shed 0 bases and J shed 5 bases, with 20 bases lying between them. The CDR3 has 17 amino acids. The germline CDR1 and CDR2 sequences are MNHNS and SASEGT. The CDR3 nucleotides are TGTGCCAGCAGTGAAGCGCCTAAGGGCTCCCGGAGGGACGAGCAGTACTTC. Protein sequence: CASSEAPKGSRRDEQYF.

Turning to this clone: The same CDR3 arises from other DNA sequences in this sample as well. V usage is TRBV6-5 and J usage is TRBJ2-3; no reliable D call. Germline V gives CDR1 MNHEY, CDR2 SVGAGI. This CDR3 has 13 amino acids. V dropped 0 bases and J dropped 3 bases, with 4 bases sitting between them. CDR3: CASSYSYTDTQYF. The CDR3 DNA reads TGTGCCAGCAGTTACTCTTATACAGATACGCAGTATTTT.

CDR3: CASSTTGNEQFF. As DNA, the CDR3 is TGTGCCAGCAGTACTACAGGGAATGAGCAGTTCTTC. V and J are TRBV6-9 and TRBJ2-1; D is perhaps TRBD1 (6 bases). In germline, CDR1 is MNHGY, CDR2 SVAAGI. Trimming pared 5 bases from V and 7 bases from J, leaving 9 bases between. The length of the CDR3 is 12 residues.

V usage is TRBV6-5 and J usage is TRBJ2-1, with 8 bases matching TRBD1. V was clipped by 6 bases and J by 9 bases; unmatched bases: 7. Germline V gene lookup returns CDR1 MNHEY and CDR2 SVGAGI. This CDR3 has 13 residues. This chain's CDR3 is CASRDRQGIEQFF. Here the CDR3 DNA reads TGTGCCAGCAGGGACCGACAGGGGATTGAGCAGTTCTTC.

V usage is TRBV9 and J usage is TRBJ2-7; 10 bases map to TRBD1. V trimming: 3 bases; J trimming: 6 bases; junction bases outside the gene matches: 6. Germline assignment: CDR1 SGDLS and CDR2 YYNGEE. The CDR3 spans 14 residues. The CDR3 DNA is TGTGCCAGCAGCGGTGGGGGGACAGGGGCCGAGCAGTACTTC. Translating gives CASSGGGTGAEQYF.

V is TRBV27 and J is TRBJ1-1; TRBD1 might be the D (6 bases). Trimming removed 6 bases at V and 4 bases at J, with 18 bases between. Germline CDR1 and CDR2: MNHEY and SMNVEV (reference sequence). The length of the CDR3 is 15 residues. This CDR3 reads CASRPSAGVGTEAFF. In DNA, the CDR3 is TGTGCCAGCAGACCATCCGCAGGGGTGGGCACTGAAGCTTTCTTT.